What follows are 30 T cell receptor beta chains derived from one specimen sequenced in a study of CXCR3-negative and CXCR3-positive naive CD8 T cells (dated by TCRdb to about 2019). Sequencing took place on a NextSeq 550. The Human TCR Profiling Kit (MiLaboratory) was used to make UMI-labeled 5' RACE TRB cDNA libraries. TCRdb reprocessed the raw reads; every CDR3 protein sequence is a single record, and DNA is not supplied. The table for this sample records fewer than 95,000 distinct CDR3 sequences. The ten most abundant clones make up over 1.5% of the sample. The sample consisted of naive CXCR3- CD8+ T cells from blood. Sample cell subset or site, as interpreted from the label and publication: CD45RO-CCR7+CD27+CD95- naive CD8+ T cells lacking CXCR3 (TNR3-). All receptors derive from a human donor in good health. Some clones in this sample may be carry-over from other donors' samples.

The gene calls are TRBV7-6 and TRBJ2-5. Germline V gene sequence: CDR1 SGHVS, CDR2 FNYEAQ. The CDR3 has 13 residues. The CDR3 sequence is CASSLGPQETQYF. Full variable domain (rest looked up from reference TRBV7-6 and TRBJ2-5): GAGVSQSPRYKVTKRGQDVALRCDPISGHVSLYWYRQALGQGPEFLTYFNYEAQQDKSGLPNDRFSAERPEGSISTLTIQRTEQRDSAMYRCASSLGPQETQYFGPGTRLLVL.

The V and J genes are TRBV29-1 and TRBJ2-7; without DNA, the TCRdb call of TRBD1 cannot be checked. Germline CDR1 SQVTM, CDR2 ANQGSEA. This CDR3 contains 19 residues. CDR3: CSVAGGQGPHGGGQDEQYF.

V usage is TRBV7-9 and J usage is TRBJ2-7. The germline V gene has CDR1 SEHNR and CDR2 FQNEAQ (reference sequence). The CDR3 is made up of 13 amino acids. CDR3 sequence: CASRLTSGYEQYF.

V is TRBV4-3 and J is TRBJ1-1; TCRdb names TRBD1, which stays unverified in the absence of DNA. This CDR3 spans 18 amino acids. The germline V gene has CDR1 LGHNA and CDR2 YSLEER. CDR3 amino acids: CASSQKQGARGTTQEAFF.

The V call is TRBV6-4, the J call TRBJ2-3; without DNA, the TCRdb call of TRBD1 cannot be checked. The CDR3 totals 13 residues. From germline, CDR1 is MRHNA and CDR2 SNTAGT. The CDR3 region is CASSGGSTDTQYF.

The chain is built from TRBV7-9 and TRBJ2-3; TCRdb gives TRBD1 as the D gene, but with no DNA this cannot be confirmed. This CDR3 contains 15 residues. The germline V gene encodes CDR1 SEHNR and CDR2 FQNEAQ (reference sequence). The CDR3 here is CASSLVETGAYTQYF.

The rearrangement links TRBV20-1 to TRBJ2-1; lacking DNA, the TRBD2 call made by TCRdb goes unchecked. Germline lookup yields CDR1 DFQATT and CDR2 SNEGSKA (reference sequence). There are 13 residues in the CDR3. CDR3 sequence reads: CSASTPTYNEQFF.

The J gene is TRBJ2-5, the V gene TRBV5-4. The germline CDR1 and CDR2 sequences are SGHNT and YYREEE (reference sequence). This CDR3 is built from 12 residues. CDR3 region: CASSSGEETQYF.

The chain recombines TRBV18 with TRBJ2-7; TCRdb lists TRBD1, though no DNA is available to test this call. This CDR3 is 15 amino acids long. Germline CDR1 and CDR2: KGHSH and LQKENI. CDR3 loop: CASSYRDSNLYEQYF. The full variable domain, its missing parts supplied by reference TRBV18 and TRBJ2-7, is NAGVMQNPRHLVRRRGQEARLRCSPMKGHSHVYWYRQLPEEGLKFMVYLQKENIIDESGMPKERFSAEFPKEGPSILRIQQVVRGDSAAYFCASSYRDSNLYEQYFGPGTRLTVT.

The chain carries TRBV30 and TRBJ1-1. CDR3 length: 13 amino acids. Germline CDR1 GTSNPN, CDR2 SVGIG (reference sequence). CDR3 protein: CAWSDFSNTEAFF. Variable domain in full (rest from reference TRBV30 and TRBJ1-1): SQTIHQWPATLVQPVGSPLSLECTVEGTSNPNLYWYRQAAGRGLQLLFYSVGIGQISSEVPQNLSASRPQDRQFILSSKKLLLSDSGFYLCAWSDFSNTEAFFGQGTRLTVV.

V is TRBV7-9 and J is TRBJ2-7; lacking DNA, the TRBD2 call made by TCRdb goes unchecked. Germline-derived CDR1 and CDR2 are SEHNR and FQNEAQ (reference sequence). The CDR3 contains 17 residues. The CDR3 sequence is CASSGQSGTTSSYEQYF.

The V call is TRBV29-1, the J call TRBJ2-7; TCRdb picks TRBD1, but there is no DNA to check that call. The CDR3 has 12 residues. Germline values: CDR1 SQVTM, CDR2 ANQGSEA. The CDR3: CSVARDAYEQYF.

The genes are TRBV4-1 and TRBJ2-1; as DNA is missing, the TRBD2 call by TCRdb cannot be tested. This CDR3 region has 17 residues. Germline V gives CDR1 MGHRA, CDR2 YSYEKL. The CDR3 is CASSQGQRGATYNEQFF.

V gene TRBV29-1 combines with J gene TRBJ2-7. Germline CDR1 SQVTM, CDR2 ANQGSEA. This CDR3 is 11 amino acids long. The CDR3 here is CSVGMGYEQYF.

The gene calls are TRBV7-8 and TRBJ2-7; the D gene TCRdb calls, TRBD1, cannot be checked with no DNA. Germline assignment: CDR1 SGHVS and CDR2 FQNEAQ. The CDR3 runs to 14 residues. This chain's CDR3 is CASSLVGGGYEQYF.

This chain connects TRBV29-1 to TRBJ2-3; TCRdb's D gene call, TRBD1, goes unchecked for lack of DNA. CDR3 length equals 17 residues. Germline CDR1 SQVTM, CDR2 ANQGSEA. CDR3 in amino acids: CSVDRLLQGADTDTQYF.

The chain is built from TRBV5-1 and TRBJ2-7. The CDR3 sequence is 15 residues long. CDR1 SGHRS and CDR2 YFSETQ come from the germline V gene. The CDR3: CASSFSEAAFYEQYF.

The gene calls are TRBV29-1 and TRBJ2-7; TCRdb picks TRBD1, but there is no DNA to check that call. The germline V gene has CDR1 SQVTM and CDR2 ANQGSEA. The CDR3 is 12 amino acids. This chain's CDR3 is CSDSTVPREQYF.

CDR3 residues: CASSQDLSGGEQFF. V gene TRBV3-1 combines with J gene TRBJ2-1; as DNA is missing, the TRBD2 call by TCRdb cannot be tested. Per germline, CDR1 LGHDT and CDR2 YNNKEL (reference sequence). The CDR3 runs to 14 residues.

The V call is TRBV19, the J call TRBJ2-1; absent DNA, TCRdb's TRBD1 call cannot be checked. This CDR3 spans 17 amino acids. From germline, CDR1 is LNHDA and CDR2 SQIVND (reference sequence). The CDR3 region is CASSPRGSEGVRNEQFF.

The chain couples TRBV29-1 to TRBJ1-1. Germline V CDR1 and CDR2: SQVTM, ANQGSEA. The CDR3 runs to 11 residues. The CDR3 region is CSVEGVTEAFF.

Here the CDR3 reads CASSLGVLYEQYF. This sequence joins TRBV28 and TRBJ2-7; with no DNA, the TCRdb D assignment of TRBD1 cannot be verified. The germline gives CDR1 MDHEN, CDR2 SYDVKM. CDR3 length equals 13 residues.

The CDR3 sequence: CASSGGGASYNEQFF. V usage is TRBV12-3 or TRBV12-4 and J usage is TRBJ2-1; with no DNA, the TCRdb D assignment of TRBD2 cannot be verified. The CDR3 consists of 15 residues.

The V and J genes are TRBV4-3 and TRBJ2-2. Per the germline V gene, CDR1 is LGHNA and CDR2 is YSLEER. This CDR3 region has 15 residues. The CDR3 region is CASSQAHANTGELFF.

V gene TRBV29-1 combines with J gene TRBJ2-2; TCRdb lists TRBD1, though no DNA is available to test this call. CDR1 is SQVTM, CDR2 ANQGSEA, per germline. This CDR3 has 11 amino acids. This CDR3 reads CSVQDRGELFF.

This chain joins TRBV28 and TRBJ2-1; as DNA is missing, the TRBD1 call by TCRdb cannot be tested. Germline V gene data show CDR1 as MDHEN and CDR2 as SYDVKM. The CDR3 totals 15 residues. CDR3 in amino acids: CASSLGLTGVNEQFF.

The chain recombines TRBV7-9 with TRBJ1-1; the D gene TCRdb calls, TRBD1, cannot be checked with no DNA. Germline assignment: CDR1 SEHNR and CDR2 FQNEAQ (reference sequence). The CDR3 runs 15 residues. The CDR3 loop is CASSFGTAMNTEAFF.

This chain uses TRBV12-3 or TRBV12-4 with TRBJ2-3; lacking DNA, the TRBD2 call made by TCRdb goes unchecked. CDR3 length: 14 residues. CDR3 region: CASSFVSLTDTQYF.

The CDR3 is CASSPTQVGEQFF. The rearrangement joins TRBV25-1 to TRBJ2-1. CDR3 length equals 13 residues. Germline V gives CDR1 MGHDK, CDR2 SYGVNS.

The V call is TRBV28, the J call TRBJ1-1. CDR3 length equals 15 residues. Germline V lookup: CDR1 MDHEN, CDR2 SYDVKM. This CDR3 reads CASSLVVLGATEAFF.